Listed below are T cell receptor beta chains from one sample, sequenced in a study of PD-L1 blockade in urothelial cancer. TCRdb's table, derived via immunoSEQ multiplex PCR, lists solely in-frame clones and lacks some. The table shows around 93,000 clones, with 75% to 90% occurring only once. Sequences were derived from PBMCs, sampled around atezolizumab (anti-PD-L1) treatment. The receptors come from a man between 65 and 80 years old with urothelial cancer. Each CDR3 is given without its conserved first and last residue. A D gene is named only where the DNA matches it firmly.

d_gene: -; v_gene: TRBV6-1; j_gene: TRBJ2-5; CDR3aa: ASMRETQY
d_gene: TRBD1; v_gene: TRBV4-3; j_gene: TRBJ2-5; CDR3aa: ASSQTMTGGGETQY
d_gene: -; v_gene: TRBV4-2; j_gene: TRBJ2-3; CDR3aa: ASSPLGDGGTDTQY
d_gene: -; v_gene: TRBV4-1; j_gene: TRBJ2-1; CDR3aa: ASSQATGPPYNEQF
d_gene: TRBD2; v_gene: TRBV7-9; j_gene: TRBJ2-4; CDR3aa: ASAPLSGRAGGKNIQY
d_gene: -; v_gene: TRBV7-9; j_gene: TRBJ2-3; CDR3aa: ASSQWGRRTDTQY
d_gene: -; v_gene: TRBV6-1; j_gene: TRBJ2-3; CDR3aa: ASSALSAGSDTQY
d_gene: -; v_gene: TRBV6-1; j_gene: TRBJ1-1; CDR3aa: ASSEYVTEAF
d_gene: -; v_gene: TRBV5-1; j_gene: TRBJ1-1; CDR3aa: ASSLSLSGRSGTEAF
d_gene: TRBD2; v_gene: TRBV27; j_gene: TRBJ2-7; CDR3aa: ASSLTRRLAGSYEQY
d_gene: -; v_gene: TRBV9; j_gene: TRBJ1-3; CDR3aa: ASSPPGSGNTIY
d_gene: TRBD1; v_gene: TRBV6-1; j_gene: TRBJ2-7; CDR3aa: ASSEADRLPYEQY
d_gene: TRBD2; v_gene: TRBV4-2; j_gene: TRBJ2-4; CDR3aa: ASSQELAGNIQY
d_gene: -; v_gene: TRBV11-3; j_gene: TRBJ2-7; CDR3aa: ASSLNGGSYEQY
d_gene: TRBD1; v_gene: TRBV6-5; j_gene: TRBJ1-5; CDR3aa: ASSPTGQGGQPQH
d_gene: -; v_gene: TRBV2; j_gene: TRBJ2-5; CDR3aa: ASSRRLEETQY
d_gene: TRBD1; v_gene: TRBV5-1; j_gene: TRBJ1-1; CDR3aa: ASRQGVNTEAF
d_gene: TRBD1; v_gene: TRBV27; j_gene: TRBJ2-7; CDR3aa: ASSSGTGNGEQY
d_gene: -; v_gene: TRBV9; j_gene: TRBJ1-1; CDR3aa: ASSAAGTGNTEAF
d_gene: TRBD1; v_gene: TRBV18; j_gene: TRBJ1-2; CDR3aa: ASSPLQTGTGFYGYT
d_gene: TRBD2; v_gene: TRBV7-2; j_gene: TRBJ2-3; CDR3aa: ASSLEASGFGTDTQY
d_gene: -; v_gene: TRBV11-2; j_gene: TRBJ2-7; CDR3aa: ASSLDGQGTYSYEQY
d_gene: TRBD1; v_gene: TRBV2; j_gene: TRBJ2-1; CDR3aa: ASSGQGARNEQF
d_gene: -; v_gene: TRBV30; j_gene: TRBJ2-3; CDR3aa: AWSVTGDTQY
d_gene: TRBD1; v_gene: TRBV15; j_gene: TRBJ1-3; CDR3aa: ATSNGRGLLSGNTIY
d_gene: TRBD1; v_gene: TRBV5-4; j_gene: TRBJ2-3; CDR3aa: ASSFAGGGTDTQY
d_gene: TRBD1; v_gene: TRBV6-6; j_gene: TRBJ2-2; CDR3aa: ASSLDRGAGELF
d_gene: TRBD2; v_gene: TRBV4-2; j_gene: TRBJ2-2; CDR3aa: ASSQDHRREGPTGELF
d_gene: -; v_gene: TRBV6-1; j_gene: TRBJ2-5; CDR3aa: ASSEGVQKTQY
d_gene: TRBD2; v_gene: TRBV15; j_gene: TRBJ2-7; CDR3aa: ATSSSGLADEQY
d_gene: -; v_gene: TRBV29-1; j_gene: TRBJ1-2; CDR3aa: SVEEWTAYGYT
d_gene: -; v_gene: TRBV7-3; j_gene: TRBJ2-2; CDR3aa: ASSLTGESTGELF
d_gene: TRBD1; v_gene: TRBV2; j_gene: TRBJ1-2; CDR3aa: ASINNRGEYGYT
d_gene: TRBD2; v_gene: TRBV5-5; j_gene: TRBJ2-3; CDR3aa: ASSWRTSGGIGGTDTQY
d_gene: -; v_gene: TRBV29-1; j_gene: TRBJ1-1; CDR3aa: SVYSGLPNTEAF